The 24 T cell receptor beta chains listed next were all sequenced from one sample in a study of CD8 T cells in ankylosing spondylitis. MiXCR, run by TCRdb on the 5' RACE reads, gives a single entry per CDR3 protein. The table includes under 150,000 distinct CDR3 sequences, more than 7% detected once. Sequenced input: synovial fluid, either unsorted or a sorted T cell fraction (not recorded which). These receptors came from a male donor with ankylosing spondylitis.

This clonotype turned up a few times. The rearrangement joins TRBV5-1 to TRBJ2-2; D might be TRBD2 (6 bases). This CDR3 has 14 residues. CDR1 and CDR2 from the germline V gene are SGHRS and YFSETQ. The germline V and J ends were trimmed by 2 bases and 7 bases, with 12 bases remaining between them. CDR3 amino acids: CASSFTGDGGELFF. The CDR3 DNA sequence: TGCGCCAGCAGCTTCACGGGGGACGGCGGGGAGCTGTTTTTT.

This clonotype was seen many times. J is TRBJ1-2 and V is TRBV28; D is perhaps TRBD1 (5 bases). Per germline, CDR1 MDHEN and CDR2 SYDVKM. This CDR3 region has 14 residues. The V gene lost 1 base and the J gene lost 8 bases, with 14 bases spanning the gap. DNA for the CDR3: TGTGCCAGCAGTTTATTGAGGCAGGGAGGAGGCTACACCTTC. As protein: CASSLLRQGGGYTF.

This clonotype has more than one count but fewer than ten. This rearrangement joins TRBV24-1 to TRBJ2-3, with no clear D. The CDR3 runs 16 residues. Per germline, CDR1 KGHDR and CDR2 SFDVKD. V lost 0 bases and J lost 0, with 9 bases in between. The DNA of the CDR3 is TGTGCCACCAGTGATTTGCCCCAGACCAGCACAGATACGCAGTATTTT. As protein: CATSDLPQTSTDTQYF.

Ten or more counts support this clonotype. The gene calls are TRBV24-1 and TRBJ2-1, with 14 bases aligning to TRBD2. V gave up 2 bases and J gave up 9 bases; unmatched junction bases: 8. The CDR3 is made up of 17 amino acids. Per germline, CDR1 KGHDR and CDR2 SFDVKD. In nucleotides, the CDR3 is TGTGCCACCAGTGATTACGGGACTAGCGGGAGAGTTACTGAGCAGTTCTTC. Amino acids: CATSDYGTSGRVTEQFF.

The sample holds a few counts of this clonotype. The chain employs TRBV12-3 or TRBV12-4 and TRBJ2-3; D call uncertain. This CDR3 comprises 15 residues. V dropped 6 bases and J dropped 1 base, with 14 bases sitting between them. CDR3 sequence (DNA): TGTGCCAGCAGACGACGGTCCCAAGGCACAGATACGCAGTATTTT. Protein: CASRRRSQGTDTQYF.

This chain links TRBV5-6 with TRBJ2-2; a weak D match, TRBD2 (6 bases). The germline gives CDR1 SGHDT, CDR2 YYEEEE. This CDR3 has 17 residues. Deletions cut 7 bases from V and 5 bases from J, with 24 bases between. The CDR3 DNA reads TGTGCCAGCGGCCCCGGGCTAGTGGGAGGTGTTACCGGGGAGCTGTTTTTT. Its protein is CASGPGLVGGVTGELFF.

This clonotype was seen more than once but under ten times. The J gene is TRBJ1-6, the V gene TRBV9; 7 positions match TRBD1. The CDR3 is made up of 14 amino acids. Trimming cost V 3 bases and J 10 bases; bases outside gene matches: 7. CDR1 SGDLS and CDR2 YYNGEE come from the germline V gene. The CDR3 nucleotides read TGTGCCAGCAGCGGCCGGGACAGAGACTCACCCCTCCACTTT. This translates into CASSGRDRDSPLHF.

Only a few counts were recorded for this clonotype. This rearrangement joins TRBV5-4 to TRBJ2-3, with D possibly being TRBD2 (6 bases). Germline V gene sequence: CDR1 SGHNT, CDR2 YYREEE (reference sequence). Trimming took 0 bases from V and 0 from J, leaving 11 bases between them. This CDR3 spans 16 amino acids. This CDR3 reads CASSLGRAQSTDTQYF. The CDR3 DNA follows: TGTGCCAGCAGCTTGGGGAGGGCCCAAAGCACAGATACGCAGTATTTT. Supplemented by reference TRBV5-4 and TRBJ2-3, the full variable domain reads ETGVTQSPTHLIKTRGQQVTLRCSSQSGHNTVSWYQQALGQGPQFIFQYYREEENGRGNFPPRFSGLQFPNYSSELNVNALELDDSALYLCASSLGRAQSTDTQYFGPGTRLTVL.

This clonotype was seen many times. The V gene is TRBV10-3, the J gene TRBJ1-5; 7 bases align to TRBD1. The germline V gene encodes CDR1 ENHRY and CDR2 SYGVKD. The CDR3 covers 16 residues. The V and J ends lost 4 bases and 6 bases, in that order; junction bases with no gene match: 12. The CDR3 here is CAISGSGGASGQPQHF. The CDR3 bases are TGTGCCATCAGTGGCTCAGGGGGGGCGTCAGGTCAGCCCCAGCATTTT.

DNA for the CDR3: TGTGCCAGCAGCGGACAGTTGTTTGGCTACACCTTC. As protein: CASSGQLFGYTF. The chain combines TRBV6-2 or TRBV6-3 with TRBJ1-2; D may be TRBD1 (6 bases). Germline values: CDR1 MNHEY, CDR2 SVGEGT. V was cut by 6 bases and J by 7 bases, with 12 bases left in between. The CDR3 runs 12 residues.

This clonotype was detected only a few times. The CDR3 loop is CASSSSGTPNTEAFF. CDR3 nucleotide sequence: TGTGCCAGCAGCTCATCCGGGACCCCGAACACTGAAGCTTTCTTT. The chain employs TRBV7-9 and TRBJ1-1, with D perhaps TRBD1 (5 bases). Germline V gene sequence: CDR1 SEHNR, CDR2 FQNEAQ (reference sequence). The CDR3 sequence is 15 residues long. The V and J ends lost 4 bases and 1 base respectively, with 13 bases between them.

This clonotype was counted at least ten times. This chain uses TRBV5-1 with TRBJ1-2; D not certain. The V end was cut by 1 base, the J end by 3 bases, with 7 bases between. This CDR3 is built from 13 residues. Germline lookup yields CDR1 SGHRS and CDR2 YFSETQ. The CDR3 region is CASSLRGDYGYTF. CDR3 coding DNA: TGCGCCAGCAGCTTGCGGGGTGACTATGGCTACACCTTC.

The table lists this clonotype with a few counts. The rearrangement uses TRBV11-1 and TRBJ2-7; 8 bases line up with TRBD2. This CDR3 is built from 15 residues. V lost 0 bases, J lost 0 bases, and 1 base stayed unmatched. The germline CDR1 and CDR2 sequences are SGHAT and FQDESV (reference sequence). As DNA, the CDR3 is TGTGCCAGCAGCTTAGCTAGCGGGGCCTCCTACGAGCAGTACTTC. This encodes CASSLASGASYEQYF.

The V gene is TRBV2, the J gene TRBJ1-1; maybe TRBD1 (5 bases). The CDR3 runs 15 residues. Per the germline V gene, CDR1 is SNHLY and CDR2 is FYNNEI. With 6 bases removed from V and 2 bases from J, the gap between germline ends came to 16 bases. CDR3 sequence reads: CASRREAGLNTEAFF. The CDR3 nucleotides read TGTGCCAGCAGACGAGAGGCGGGACTTAACACTGAAGCTTTCTTT.

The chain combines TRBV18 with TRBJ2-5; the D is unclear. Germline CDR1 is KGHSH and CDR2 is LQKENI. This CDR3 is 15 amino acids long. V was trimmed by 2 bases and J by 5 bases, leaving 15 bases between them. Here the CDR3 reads CASSPVSPPGETQYF. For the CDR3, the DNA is TGTGCCAGCTCACCAGTTTCCCCCCCCGGGGAGACCCAGTACTTC.

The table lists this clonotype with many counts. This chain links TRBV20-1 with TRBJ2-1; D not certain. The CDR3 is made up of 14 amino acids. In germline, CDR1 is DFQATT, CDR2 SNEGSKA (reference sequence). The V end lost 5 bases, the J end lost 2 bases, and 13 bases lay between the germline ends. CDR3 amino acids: CSADGRYPYNEQFF. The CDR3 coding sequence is TGCAGTGCTGACGGCCGTTACCCCTACAATGAGCAGTTCTTC.

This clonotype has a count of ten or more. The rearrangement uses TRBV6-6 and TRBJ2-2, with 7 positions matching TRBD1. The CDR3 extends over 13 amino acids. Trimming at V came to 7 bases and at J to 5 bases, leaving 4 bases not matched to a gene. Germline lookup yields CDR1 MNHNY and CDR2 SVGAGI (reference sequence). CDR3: CASTQGETGELFF. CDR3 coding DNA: TGTGCCAGCACTCAGGGGGAGACCGGGGAGCTGTTTTTT.

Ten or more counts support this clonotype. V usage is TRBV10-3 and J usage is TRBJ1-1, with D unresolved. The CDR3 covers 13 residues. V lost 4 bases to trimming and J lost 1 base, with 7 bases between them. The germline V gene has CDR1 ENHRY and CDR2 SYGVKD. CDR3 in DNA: TGTGCCATCAGTGGGAGAGAGAACACTGAAGCTTTCTTT. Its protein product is CAISGRENTEAFF.

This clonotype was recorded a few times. CDR3 residues: CSARDRRGPNTEAFF. The CDR3 nucleotides read TGCAGTGCTAGAGATAGAAGGGGGCCGAACACTGAAGCTTTCTTT. The chain employs TRBV20-1 and TRBJ1-1, with 7 bases fitting TRBD1. Trimming cost V 0 bases and J 1 base; bases outside gene matches: 5. CDR1 DFQATT and CDR2 SNEGSKA come from the germline V gene (reference sequence). The CDR3 is made up of 15 amino acids.

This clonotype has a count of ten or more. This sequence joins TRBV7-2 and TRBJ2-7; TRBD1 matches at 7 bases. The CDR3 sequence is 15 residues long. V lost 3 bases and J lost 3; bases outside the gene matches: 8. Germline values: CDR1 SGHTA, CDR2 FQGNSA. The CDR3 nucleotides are TGTGCCAGCAGCTTTCAAACAGGGGACCTCTACGAGCAGTACTTC. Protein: CASSFQTGDLYEQYF.

CDR3 coding DNA: TGTGCCATCCCGTTCGTCTACGAGCAGTACTTC. It yields the protein CAIPFVYEQYF. The rearrangement uses TRBV24-1 and TRBJ2-7; D unresolved. Trimming took off 11 bases at V and 3 bases at J, with 10 bases between the two ends. The CDR3 is 11 residues long. From germline, CDR1 is KGHDR and CDR2 SFDVKD.

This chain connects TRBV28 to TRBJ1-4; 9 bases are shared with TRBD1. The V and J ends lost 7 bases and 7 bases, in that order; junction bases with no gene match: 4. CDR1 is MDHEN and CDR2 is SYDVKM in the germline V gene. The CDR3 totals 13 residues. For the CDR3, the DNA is TGTGCCAGCACAACAGGGGGCCTTGAAAAACTGTTTTTT. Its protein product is CASTTGGLEKLFF.

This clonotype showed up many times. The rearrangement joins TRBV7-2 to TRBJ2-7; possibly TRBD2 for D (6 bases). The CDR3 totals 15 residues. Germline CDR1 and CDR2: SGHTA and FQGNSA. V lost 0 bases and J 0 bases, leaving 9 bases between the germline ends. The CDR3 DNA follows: TGTGCCAGCAGCTTAGCATTCGGGGGCTCCTACGAGCAGTACTTC. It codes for CASSLAFGGSYEQYF.

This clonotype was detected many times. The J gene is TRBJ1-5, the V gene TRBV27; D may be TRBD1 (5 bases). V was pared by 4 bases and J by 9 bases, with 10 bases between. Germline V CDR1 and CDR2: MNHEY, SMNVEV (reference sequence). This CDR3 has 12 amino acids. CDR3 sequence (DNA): TGTGCCAGCAGTTGGAGGGGTGGGCCCCAGCATTTT. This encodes CASSWRGGPQHF.